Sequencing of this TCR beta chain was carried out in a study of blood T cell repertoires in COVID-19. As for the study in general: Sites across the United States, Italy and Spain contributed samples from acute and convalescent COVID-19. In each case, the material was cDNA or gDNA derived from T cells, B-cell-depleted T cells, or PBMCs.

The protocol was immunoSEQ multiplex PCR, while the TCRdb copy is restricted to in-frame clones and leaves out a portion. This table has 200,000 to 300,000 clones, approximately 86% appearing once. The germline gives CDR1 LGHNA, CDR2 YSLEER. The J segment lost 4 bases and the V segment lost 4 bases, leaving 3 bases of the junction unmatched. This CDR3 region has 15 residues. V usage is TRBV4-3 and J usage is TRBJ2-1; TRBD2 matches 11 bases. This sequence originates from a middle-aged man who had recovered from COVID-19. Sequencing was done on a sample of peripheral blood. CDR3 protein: CASSPSGGLYNEQFF. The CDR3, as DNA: TGCGCCAGCAGCCCTAGCGGGGGGTTATACAATGAGCAGTTCTTC.